The rows below give T cell receptor beta chains drawn from one sample of a study of blood T cell repertoires in COVID-19. The assay was immunoSEQ multiplex PCR, and TCRdb's table has in-frame clones only and misses some. The sample lists more than 300,000 clones, 90% seen once, with about 4% in the top ten. Sequencing was carried out using PBMCs or T cells enriched from blood (not recorded which). The receptors here all came from a woman aged 30 to 39 who had been exposed to COVID-19. CDR3s include the opening cysteine and the closing phenylalanine or tryptophan. Fields, in order: V gene, J gene, CDR3 protein.

TRBV4-2	TRBJ2-2	CASSQELAGGTGELFF
TRBV7-7	TRBJ2-1	CASSLQRSSYNEQFF
TRBV5-1	TRBJ2-3	CASSLVAGGGDTQYF
TRBV7-9	TRBJ2-5	CASSSTTGGDPETQYF
TRBV9	TRBJ2-5	CASSVGGGTAIQETQYF
TRBV20-1	TRBJ1-2	CSARREGYTF
TRBV11-2	TRBJ2-5	CASSLDTGGSQETQYF
TRBV5-1	TRBJ2-5	CASRPGLAGQETQYF
TRBV5-8	TRBJ2-5	CASSFGTGASETQYF
TRBV6-2/TRBV6-3	TRBJ1-6	CASSAQGARLNSPLHF
TRBV6-5	TRBJ2-3	CASSSLKRGLKDTQYF
TRBV5-6	TRBJ1-3	CAAGSGTKNPGNTIYF
TRBV7-9	TRBJ1-2	CASSYLGQGGLGYTF
TRBV28	TRBJ1-2	CASSDLTGGHGYTF
TRBV4-2	TRBJ2-7	CASSPSGQGYYEQYF
TRBV11-1	TRBJ1-1	CASSTQGGTEAFF
TRBV18	TRBJ1-1	CASSPPERTEAFF
TRBV11-3	TRBJ2-3	CASSLKTAGTDTQYF
TRBV11-2	TRBJ2-5	CASSLGAGAAQETQYF
TRBV3-1/TRBV3-2	TRBJ2-5	CASSQGGLAGTETQYF
TRBV5-1	TRBJ1-1	CASSSGQPDNTEAFF
TRBV4-3	TRBJ2-1	CASSQVGAEAHEQFF
TRBV7-2	TRBJ2-6	CASSLLGREKGLWANVLTF
TRBV7-3	TRBJ2-1	CASSLSGGASYNEQFF
TRBV29-1	TRBJ1-1	CSVEKSSTGSTEAFF
TRBV27	TRBJ2-1	CASSLYGDREYNEQFF
TRBV11-2	TRBJ2-7	CASSPRRDRAHEQYF
TRBV6-2/TRBV6-3	TRBJ2-1	CASSRTTNLYNEQFF
TRBV6-5	TRBJ1-2	CASSPFLGQSYGYTF
TRBV5-4	TRBJ1-6	CASSARGGGPTYNSPLHF
TRBV9	TRBJ2-3	CASSVGVSKTDTQYF
TRBV4-1	TRBJ1-2	CASSQGDSQNYGYTF
TRBV6-5	TRBJ1-1	CASSRTEPMFTEAFF
TRBV7-2	TRBJ1-2	CASSLNRDSGGYTF
TRBV11-1	TRBJ1-6	CASSQTGGRGSPLHF
TRBV2	TRBJ1-1	CAIKTGISTEAFF
TRBV5-1	TRBJ1-6	CASSSEGGLNSPLHF
TRBV19	TRBJ1-3	CASSSGQYLSGNTIYF
TRBV5-5	TRBJ2-2	CASSVGTNPSPGELFF
TRBV5-4	TRBJ2-5	CASSFGSGVRETQYF
TRBV5-1	TRBJ1-3	CASKGTDSGNTIYF
TRBV9	TRBJ1-4	CASSPSVAPNEKLFF
TRBV14	TRBJ1-1	CASSPYRGQGNTEAFF
TRBV19	TRBJ1-2	CASIPRDRGIGKDGYTF
TRBV7-2	TRBJ1-2	CASSFGWANYGYTF
TRBV18	TRBJ1-6	CASSTGLYSPLHF
TRBV3-1/TRBV3-2	TRBJ2-5	CASSQELVAQETQYF
TRBV4-2	TRBJ1-3	CASSQQTLSSSGNTIYF
TRBV5-4	TRBJ1-1	CASSLGQGAMNTEAFF
TRBV5-1	TRBJ1-6	CASSLLYGSPLHF
TRBV4-3	TRBJ2-2	CASSPISGAGELFF
TRBV29-1	TRBJ2-3	CSVDPERLAGADTQYF
TRBV4-1	TRBJ2-3	CASSQGASGGVGTDTQYF
TRBV7-2	TRBJ1-1	CASSLNQGLWAEAFF
TRBV5-1	TRBJ2-1	CASSFALTGHDEQFF
TRBV29-1	TRBJ1-2	CSVPRPGTGGGYTF
TRBV5-5	TRBJ2-7	CASSAGQGSYEQYF
TRBV7-9	TRBJ1-1	CASSLTGQGANTEAFF
TRBV7-3	TRBJ2-3	CASSSSGSSTDTQYF